This T cell receptor beta chain was obtained from a study of spatial heterogeneity in lung cancer. Study context: In tumor regions TCR transcript counts correlated strongly with a matched bulk RNA-seq T cell module score.

By share, this clonotype ranks as medium-sized (0.01 to 0.1%). The antigen is undetermined. As for time point: sample taken at primary tumor resection. The cohort: roughly 72 early-stage, untreated non-small cell lung cancer patients. Germline loops: CDR1 SEHNR, CDR2 FQNEAQ (reference sequence). This CDR3 is built from 13 residues. V lost 1 base and J 12 bases, leaving 15 bases between the germline ends. General study findings and limits: Mutation tallies in tumors tracked expanded intratumoral alpha and beta TCR counts.

TCR cDNA molecules each had a unique molecular identifier. MiXCR was run by TCRdb on the 5' RACE reads, yielding one entry per CDR3 protein. The data show roughly 3,700 distinct CDR3 sequences, 5% to 6% seen once. Sequences were derived from lung tumor tissue, sampled at surgery. The TCR was taken from a female donor with early-stage non-small cell lung cancer. The J gene is TRBJ2-5, the V gene TRBV7-9, with TRBD1 as a possible D gene (5 bases). Written as DNA, the CDR3 is TGTGCCAGCAGCTTAGGGCCCTCGACAGTAGAGTACTTC. This gives the protein CASSLGPSTVEYF.